This entry describes one TCR beta chain. The sample belongs to a study of blood T cell repertoires in COVID-19. Whole-study context: Samples of COVID-19 (acute and convalescent) were obtained from the United States, Italy and Spain. Sample material is recorded as cDNA or gDNA derived from T cells, B-cell-depleted T cells, or PBMCs.

Original processing notes: Reference gene primer amplification gave estimated nucleated cell counts. Clones were sequenced by immunoSEQ multiplex PCR, and TCRdb holds only the in-frame ones, with some missing. That table supplies the V and J calls and clone size; D and trimming were determined from the DNA. The table shows 110,000 or so clones, with roughly 76% occurring only once. Germline-derived CDR1 and CDR2 are SGHNT and YENEEA. Trimming removed 3 bases from V and 5 bases from J; junction bases left unmatched: 10. The CDR3 runs to 17 residues. The genes are TRBV11-3 and TRBJ2-2; TRBD1 matches at 9 bases. This TCR came from a human donor in a cohort sampled during active COVID-19. The material sequenced was peripheral blood. The CDR3 region is CASSLGVRTGVTGELFF. CDR3 coding DNA: TGTGCCAGCAGCTTGGGGGTTAGGACAGGGGTAACCGGGGAGCTGTTTTTT.